The 31 T cell receptor beta chains given below trace back to one sample, sequenced in a study of cytomegalovirus exposure and HLA in healthy donors. Libraries were prepared by immunoSEQ multiplex PCR; TCRdb keeps only in-frame clonotypes and omits some of them. The sample holds under 200,000 clones, roughly 86% seen once. Sequenced: PBMCs. The receptors were sampled from a man younger than 35 in good health and CMV-seropositive.

V gene TRBV14 combines with J gene TRBJ2-3; no definite D call. V lost 4 bases, J lost 6 bases, and 11 bases lay in between. This CDR3 comprises 13 residues. CDR1 and CDR2 from the germline V gene are SGHDN and FVKESK. CDR3 in amino acids: CASSRATRDTQYF. CDR3 sequence (DNA): TGTGCCAGCAGCCGTGCTACGCGCGATACGCAGTATTTT.

V is TRBV10-3 and J is TRBJ1-5, with D hard to call. The CDR3 runs to 15 residues. Germline V gene data show CDR1 as ENHRY and CDR2 as SYGVKD. Trimming pared 2 bases from V and 4 bases from J, leaving 12 bases between. The CDR3 region has the DNA TGTGCCATCAGTGAGAATCAGGTCGTTAATCAGCCCCAGCATTTT. Protein: CAISENQVVNQPQHF.

The table lists this clone with a few counts. This CDR3 is CASSPLGQGFNEQFF. Written as DNA, the CDR3 is TGTGCCAGCAGCCCCTTGGGACAGGGGTTCAATGAGCAGTTCTTC. V usage is TRBV9 and J usage is TRBJ2-1; 10 nucleotides agree with TRBD1. After removal of 4 bases from V and 6 bases from J, the junction contained 7 bases not matched to a gene. Per germline, CDR1 SGDLS and CDR2 YYNGEE. The CDR3 is made up of 15 amino acids.

This chain joins TRBV6-5 and TRBJ2-1, with D possibly matching TRBD2 (6 bases). CDR1 MNHEY and CDR2 SVGAGI come from the germline V gene. The CDR3 loop spans 14 amino acids. V was trimmed by 8 bases and J by 0 bases, leaving 11 bases between them. CDR3 sequence (DNA): TGTGCCAGCGGACCGGGACTCTCCTACAATGAGCAGTTCTTC. Translating it yields CASGPGLSYNEQFF.

This sequence joins TRBV15 and TRBJ2-1; D remains ambiguous. With 1 base removed from V and 7 bases from J, the gap between germline ends came to 14 bases. CDR1 is LNHNV and CDR2 is YYDKDF in the germline V gene (reference sequence). This CDR3 spans 15 amino acids. CDR3 amino acids: CATSRGELRMNEQFF. The CDR3 DNA follows: TGTGCCACCAGCAGAGGAGAGCTGAGGATGAATGAGCAGTTCTTC.

In regard to this clone: Other DNA sequences in the same sample also yield this CDR3. The chain combines TRBV7-9 with TRBJ1-5; D remains ambiguous. V lost 2 bases and J lost 4, with 6 bases in between. Per germline, CDR1 SEHNR and CDR2 FQNEAQ (reference sequence). The CDR3 spans 13 residues. The CDR3 region is CASSLTGNQPQHF. CDR3 coding DNA: TGTGCCAGCAGCTTAACGGGGAATCAGCCCCAGCATTTT.

This clone was picked up one time. V gene TRBV9 combines with J gene TRBJ1-3; 7 positions match TRBD1. The CDR3 loop spans 16 amino acids. CDR1 is SGDLS, CDR2 YYNGEE, per germline. J was trimmed by 0 bases and V by 3 bases; bases with no gene match: 6. The CDR3 region is CASSGEDRYSGNTIYF. In DNA, the CDR3 is TGTGCCAGCAGCGGGGAGGACAGGTACTCTGGAAACACCATATATTTT.

The chain is built from TRBV6-4 and TRBJ2-2; D might be TRBD1 (5 bases). CDR1 and CDR2 from the germline V gene are MRHNA and SNTAGT. The length of the CDR3 is 13 residues. Trimming removed 4 bases at V and 4 bases at J, with 7 bases between. The CDR3 spells CASSVQGTGELFF. The CDR3 DNA follows: TGTGCCAGCAGTGTTCAGGGCACCGGGGAGCTGTTTTTT.

This rearrangement joins TRBV18 to TRBJ2-3; D is unresolved. The CDR3 spans 14 residues. V lost 2 bases to trimming and J lost 1 base, with 7 bases between them. Germline V gene data show CDR1 as KGHSH and CDR2 as LQKENI. The CDR3 DNA sequence: TGTGCCAGCTCACCAACCGAGCGCACAGATACGCAGTATTTT. Residues: CASSPTERTDTQYF.

This clone was recorded once. The chain employs TRBV6-5 and TRBJ2-7; tentative D call: TRBD1 (6 bases). There are 15 residues in the CDR3. Germline values: CDR1 MNHEY, CDR2 SVGAGI. V was trimmed by 0 bases and J by 2 bases, leaving 11 bases between them. CDR3 DNA sequence: TGTGCCAGCAGTTACTCGGGCCAGGGGACCTACGAGCAGTACTTC. It yields the protein CASSYSGQGTYEQYF.

The chain employs TRBV5-1 and TRBJ2-7, with D possibly being TRBD1 (6 bases). This CDR3 is 15 amino acids long. Germline lookup yields CDR1 SGHRS and CDR2 YFSETQ. V lost 0 bases to trimming and J lost 4 bases, with 14 bases between them. CDR3 nucleotide sequence: TGCGCCAGCAGCTTGGCGCCAGGGGACCTATACGAGCAGTACTTC. It translates to CASSLAPGDLYEQYF.

The chain combines TRBV5-1 with TRBJ2-2; D is uncertain. This CDR3 spans 14 amino acids. Looked up from germline, CDR1 is SGHRS and CDR2 is YFSETQ. The V end was cut by 0 bases, the J end by 1 base, with 4 bases between. In nucleotides, the CDR3 is TGCGCCAGCAGCTTGGGACAGAACACCGGGGAGCTGTTTTTT. Amino acids: CASSLGQNTGELFF.

This chain links TRBV9 with TRBJ2-1, with 10 nucleotides matching TRBD2. Losses at the gene ends were 1 base for V and 8 bases for J; bases not matched to a gene: 12. In germline, CDR1 is SGDLS, CDR2 YYNGEE. This CDR3 comprises 17 residues. CDR3 nucleotide sequence: TGTGCCAGCAGCGTACCTCCCATAGCGGGAGGTAGCGATGAGCAGTTCTTC. It encodes CASSVPPIAGGSDEQFF.

The chain joins TRBV5-1 to TRBJ2-2, with D perhaps matching TRBD2 (6 bases). The CDR3 length is 14 residues. V shed 0 bases and J shed 6 bases, with 9 bases lying between them. Germline CDR1 reads SGHRS; CDR2 reads YFSETQ. The DNA of the CDR3 is TGCGCCAGCAGCTTGGGCAGGGAGGCCGGGGAGCTGTTTTTT. Translation: CASSLGREAGELFF. Using reference TRBV5-1 and TRBJ2-2 for the parts outside the CDR3, the full variable domain is KAGVTQTPRYLIKTRGQQVTLSCSPISGHRSVSWYQQTPGQGLQFLFEYFSETQRNKGNFPGRFSGRQFSNSRSEMNVSTLELGDSALYLCASSLGREAGELFFGEGSRLTVL.

This clone was found once. The CDR3 is CASSASLDQPQHF. Written as DNA, the CDR3 is TGTGCCAGCAGTGCAAGCCTGGATCAGCCCCAGCATTTT. V usage is TRBV6-1 and J usage is TRBJ1-5; D not certain. The CDR3 spans 13 residues. Trimming cost V 4 bases and J 5 bases, with 9 bases left between them. The germline V gene encodes CDR1 MNHNS and CDR2 SASEGT.

The genes are TRBV10-3 and TRBJ2-7, with TRBD2 as a possible D gene (5 bases). Trimming removed 6 bases at V and 5 bases at J, with 20 bases between. CDR3 length: 15 residues. Germline V lookup: CDR1 ENHRY, CDR2 SYGVKD. CDR3 bases: TGTGCCATCAGGCCCGGGGAAGAGAACTTCCACGAGCAGTACTTC. Translation gives CAIRPGEENFHEQYF.

The V gene is TRBV28, the J gene TRBJ2-4; 9 bases fit TRBD1. Losses at the gene ends were 4 bases for V and 6 bases for J; bases not matched to a gene: 7. This CDR3 is built from 15 residues. Germline CDR1 MDHEN, CDR2 SYDVKM. CDR3 loop: CASSSMGTGRNIQYF. As DNA, the CDR3 is TGTGCCAGCAGTTCTATGGGGACAGGGAGAAACATTCAGTACTTC.

The V and J genes are TRBV5-1 and TRBJ1-5; D unclear. Germline-derived CDR1 and CDR2 are SGHRS and YFSETQ. The CDR3 extends over 15 amino acids. Trimming took 0 bases from V and 1 from J, leaving 8 bases between them. CDR3 residues: CASSLGPESNQPQHF. The CDR3 DNA reads TGCGCCAGCAGCTTGGGTCCGGAGAGCAATCAGCCCCAGCATTTT.

V usage is TRBV11-2 and J usage is TRBJ2-3; unclear D gene. Germline lookup yields CDR1 SGHAT and CDR2 FQNNGV. V dropped 0 bases and J dropped 1 base, with 8 bases sitting between them. This CDR3 contains 15 residues. This CDR3 reads CASSLDSGGTDTQYF. In nucleotides, the CDR3 is TGTGCCAGCAGCTTAGATAGTGGTGGCACAGATACGCAGTATTTT.

V gene TRBV6-1 combines with J gene TRBJ2-3, with 9 bases matching TRBD1. CDR1 and CDR2 (germline): MNHNS, SASEGT. Germline trimming cut 4 bases from V and 1 base from J; bases unmatched to any gene: 9. This CDR3 comprises 17 residues. CDR3: CASSGRGQGGGTDTQYF. As DNA, the CDR3 is TGTGCCAGCAGTGGCCGGGGACAGGGCGGTGGCACAGATACGCAGTATTTT.

The rearrangement links TRBV23-1 to TRBJ2-7; TRBD2 matches at 7 bases. TRBV23-1 belongs to the ORF category, with a function that is uncertain. The CDR3 length is 19 residues. V lost 1 base, J lost 2 bases, and 17 bases stayed unmatched. For the CDR3, the DNA is TGCGCCAGCAGTCAATTACTAGCGCCCGGCGCGTCGGGGACCTACGAGCAGTACTTC. Its translation is CASSQLLAPGASGTYEQYF.

The genes are TRBV7-3 and TRBJ2-1; 7 nucleotides line up with TRBD2. The CDR3 spans 15 residues. The V gene's germline CDR1 is SGHTA and CDR2 FQGTGA. Unmatched junction bases numbered 4, after V lost 4 bases and J lost 1 base. The CDR3, as DNA: TGTGCCAGCAGCTCCGGACTAGGGTCCTACAATGAGCAGTTCTTC. Translated: CASSSGLGSYNEQFF. The full variable domain, with the rest looked up from reference TRBV7-3 and TRBJ2-1, is GAGVSQTPSNKVTEKGKYVELRCDPISGHTALYWYRQSLGQGPEFLIYFQGTGAADDSGLPNDRFFAVRPEGSVSTLKIQRTERGDSAVYLCASSSGLGSYNEQFFGPGTRLTVL.

This clone has just a few counts. The V and J genes are TRBV5-1 and TRBJ2-7, with 8 bases identical to TRBD2. The CDR3 totals 13 residues. The J segment lost 6 bases and the V segment lost 2 bases, leaving 4 bases of the junction unmatched. Germline loops: CDR1 SGHRS, CDR2 YFSETQ. This CDR3 is CASSFAGGGEQYF. The CDR3 DNA reads TGCGCCAGCAGCTTTGCGGGGGGAGGCGAGCAGTACTTC.

This chain uses TRBV25-1 with TRBJ1-2; D ambiguous. Trimming cost V 1 base and J 8 bases, with 11 bases left between them. The CDR3 loop spans 13 amino acids. The V gene's germline CDR1 is MGHDK and CDR2 SYGVNS. CDR3 nucleotides: TGTGCCAGCAGTGAATTGGAGGGCTGGGGCTACACCTTC. This encodes CASSELEGWGYTF.

In DNA form, the CDR3 reads TGTGCCAGTAGGCCCGGGACAGGGGGCAATGAGCAGTTCTTC. This sequence encodes CASRPGTGGNEQFF. The chain couples TRBV19 to TRBJ2-1; 11 positions match TRBD1. The CDR3 has 14 residues. With V trimmed by 6 bases and J by 6 bases, 4 bases remained unmatched. CDR1 and CDR2 (germline): LNHDA, SQIVND (reference sequence).

V is TRBV5-1 and J is TRBJ2-2; 7 positions match TRBD1. Per the germline V gene, CDR1 is SGHRS and CDR2 is YFSETQ. V gave up 0 bases and J gave up 5 bases; unmatched junction bases: 4. This CDR3 contains 15 residues. The CDR3, as DNA: TGCGCCAGCAGCTTGGAGACAGGGTATACCGGGGAGCTGTTTTTT. Translating it yields CASSLETGYTGELFF.

The genes are TRBV2 and TRBJ2-7; 7 bases match TRBD2. The ends lost 4 bases at V and 2 bases at J; junction bases unmatched: 5. The CDR3 spans 14 residues. Germline loops: CDR1 SNHLY, CDR2 FYNNEI. CDR3 in DNA: TGTGCCAGCAGTGTGGGAGGGCCAGCCTACGAGCAGTACTTC. Amino acids: CASSVGGPAYEQYF.

The J gene is TRBJ2-3, the V gene TRBV11-3, with 9 bases aligning to TRBD2. J was trimmed by 0 bases and V by 5 bases; bases with no gene match: 18. This CDR3 has 20 amino acids. Germline values: CDR1 SGHNT, CDR2 YENEEA. DNA for the CDR3: TGTGCCAGCAGCCCCCTCTCCCAGCGGGAGGCATTCTCTAGCACAGATACGCAGTATTTT. As protein: CASSPLSQREAFSSTDTQYF.

The chain carries TRBV5-4 and TRBJ2-2; TRBD1 aligns across 10 bases. CDR3 length equals 15 residues. The germline CDR1 and CDR2 sequences are SGHNT and YYREEE (reference sequence). J gave up 5 bases and V 0 bases, and 1 base lay outside the gene matches. In nucleotides, the CDR3 is TGTGCCAGCAGCTTGGGGGACAGGGGAACCGGGGAGCTGTTTTTT. Translating it yields CASSLGDRGTGELFF. The whole variable domain, filled in from reference TRBV5-4 and TRBJ2-2, reads ETGVTQSPTHLIKTRGQQVTLRCSSQSGHNTVSWYQQALGQGPQFIFQYYREEENGRGNFPPRFSGLQFPNYSSELNVNALELDDSALYLCASSLGDRGTGELFFGEGSRLTVL.

CDR3 in DNA: TGTGCCAGCAGCGTAGGGGCTAGCGGGAGGGCCCTAAAAGGGAGTGAGGAGCTGTTTTTT. Translation gives CASSVGASGRALKGSEELFF. This chain joins TRBV9 and TRBJ2-2; 12 bases align to TRBD2. CDR1 and CDR2 (germline): SGDLS, YYNGEE. J was trimmed by 10 bases and V by 0 bases; bases with no gene match: 19. The CDR3 consists of 20 residues.

This chain joins TRBV4-1 and TRBJ1-1; 9 bases are a match to TRBD1. CDR3 length: 13 residues. Germline V gene lookup returns CDR1 MGHRA and CDR2 YSYEKL. Trimming at V came to 3 bases and at J to 7 bases, leaving 3 bases not matched to a gene. The CDR3, as DNA: TGCGCCAGCAGCCATTCGGACAGGGGTGAAGCTTTCTTT. It is translated as CASSHSDRGEAFF.